The 25 T cell receptor beta chains presented below share a single source sample, sequenced in a study of shared clonotypes between healthy human individuals. Assay: immunoSEQ multiplex PCR; the TCRdb copy retains only in-frame clones and omits some. The sample has some 2,500,000 clones; 93% are singletons. Sequencing was carried out using naive CD4+ T cells from PBMCs. Sample subset: CD45RA+ positively selected. These receptors all come from a man aged 18 to 35 in good health. Some clones in this sample may be carry-over from other donors' samples.

This chain uses TRBV4-2 with TRBJ1-2; D is ambiguous. CDR3 size: 15 residues. Germline-derived CDR1 and CDR2 are LGHNA and YNFKEQ. V lost 4 bases, J lost 4 bases, and 16 bases lay in between. This CDR3 is CASSLSPRTGYGYTF. Here the CDR3 DNA reads TGTGCCAGCAGCCTAAGCCCCCGGACCGGCTATGGCTACACCTTC.

CDR3 in amino acids: CASSKTGTVPDEQFF. The CDR3 region has the DNA TGTGCCAGCAGTAAAACGGGGACAGTTCCAGATGAGCAGTTCTTC. The V gene is TRBV7-9, the J gene TRBJ2-1; 7 bases fit TRBD1. CDR1 is SEHNR, CDR2 FQNEAQ, per germline (reference sequence). Losses at the gene ends were 6 bases for V and 8 bases for J; bases not matched to a gene: 13. The CDR3 spans 15 residues.

In the case of this clone: A read error may produce the germline difference seen at one junction end. Other nucleotide sequences from this sample produce the same CDR3. The chain links TRBV25-1 to TRBJ1-4; 10 positions match TRBD1. CDR3 length: 15 amino acids. CDR1 and CDR2 from the germline V gene are MGHDK and SYGVNS. CDR3 bases: TGTGCCAGCAGTGCCTCCGGGACAGGGGCTGAAAAATTGTTTTTT. It yields the protein CASSASGTGAEKLFF.

The chain combines TRBV28 with TRBJ1-1; 7 positions match TRBD1. Germline trimming cut 5 bases from V and 3 bases from J; bases unmatched to any gene: 9. The CDR3 runs 15 residues. Germline CDR1 reads MDHEN; CDR2 reads SYDVKM. This CDR3 reads CASSPLGQLYTEAFF. The CDR3 DNA sequence: TGTGCCAGCAGTCCCTTGGGACAGCTCTACACTGAAGCTTTCTTT.

V usage is TRBV7-9 and J usage is TRBJ2-1; D unclear. Germline V gene lookup returns CDR1 SEHNR and CDR2 FQNEAQ (reference sequence). The CDR3 extends over 12 amino acids. The ends were cut back, 5 bases at V and 6 bases at J, with 8 bases in the middle. CDR3 protein: CASSPWGNEQFF. The CDR3 DNA reads TGTGCCAGCAGCCCCTGGGGCAATGAGCAGTTCTTC.

J is TRBJ2-1 and V is TRBV5-1; tentative D call: TRBD2 (6 bases). The germline V gene has CDR1 SGHRS and CDR2 YFSETQ. The CDR3 length is 16 residues. The ends were cut back, 3 bases at V and 0 bases at J, with 13 bases in the middle. The CDR3 protein is CASSSGTASSYNEQFF. The DNA of the CDR3 is TGCGCCAGCAGCTCCGGGACTGCCAGCTCCTACAATGAGCAGTTCTTC. Full variable domain (remainder filled in from reference TRBV5-1 and TRBJ2-1): KAGVTQTPRYLIKTRGQQVTLSCSPISGHRSVSWYQQTPGQGLQFLFEYFSETQRNKGNFPGRFSGRQFSNSRSEMNVSTLELGDSALYLCASSSGTASSYNEQFFGPGTRLTVL.

This clone is a singleton in its sample. The chain has TRBV6-1 and TRBJ2-7; 7 nucleotides align to TRBD2. The CDR3 runs to 16 residues. V lost 4 bases to trimming and J lost 0 bases; unmatched junction nucleotides: 9. The germline V gene has CDR1 MNHNS and CDR2 SASEGT. CDR3 amino acids: CASSVSSGLSSYEQYF. CDR3 nucleotide sequence: TGTGCCAGCAGTGTGTCTAGCGGACTTAGCTCCTACGAGCAGTACTTC.

The rearrangement links TRBV5-1 to TRBJ1-2; a possible D gene is TRBD1 (5 bases). Trimming shortened V by 4 bases and J by 6 bases, and 13 bases separated the two germline ends. Germline CDR1 and CDR2: SGHRS and YFSETQ. This CDR3 is built from 13 residues. This chain's CDR3 is CASSPWGGDGYTF. In nucleotides, the CDR3 is TGCGCCAGCAGCCCTTGGGGGGGAGATGGCTACACCTTC.

V gene TRBV11-3 combines with J gene TRBJ2-1; 10 bases fit TRBD2. Germline V lookup: CDR1 SGHNT, CDR2 YENEEA. CDR3 length equals 16 residues. V lost 4 bases to trimming and J lost 8 bases; unmatched junction nucleotides: 11. CDR3 DNA sequence: TGTGCCAGCAGCTCCCACCCTCTAGCGGGAGAGTATGAGCAGTTCTTC. Its protein is CASSSHPLAGEYEQFF.

The gene calls are TRBV28 and TRBJ2-7; 8 nucleotides match TRBD2. This CDR3 spans 14 amino acids. V was clipped by 6 bases and J by 3 bases; unmatched bases: 7. Per the germline V gene, CDR1 is MDHEN and CDR2 is SYDVKM. CDR3 DNA sequence: TGTGCCAGCAGCCTCGGGACTAGGAGCTACGAGCAGTACTTC. This sequence encodes CASSLGTRSYEQYF.

This clone was recorded once. V usage is TRBV27 and J usage is TRBJ2-3, with a possible D match to TRBD2 (6 bases). Looked up from germline, CDR1 is MNHEY and CDR2 is SMNVEV (reference sequence). The CDR3 totals 12 residues. The V and J ends lost 9 bases and 3 bases respectively, with 10 bases between them. CDR3 residues: CASSGETDTQYF. CDR3 DNA: TGTGCCAGTTCGGGGGAAACAGATACGCAGTATTTT.

Turning to this clone: Other nucleotide sequences in the sample specify the same CDR3. This chain uses TRBV27 with TRBJ2-1; TRBD1 agrees at 7 bases. CDR1 is MNHEY, CDR2 SMNVEV, per germline (reference sequence). J was trimmed by 4 bases and V by 2 bases; bases with no gene match: 5. CDR3 length equals 15 residues. The CDR3 sequence: CASSLRGQTYNEQFF. The CDR3, as DNA: TGTGCCAGCAGTTTAAGGGGACAGACGTACAATGAGCAGTTCTTC.

The V gene is TRBV11-2, the J gene TRBJ2-7; D possibly uses TRBD1 or TRBD2 (5 bases each). The CDR3 sequence is 15 residues long. Germline V gene sequence: CDR1 SGHAT, CDR2 FQNNGV. The V end lost 1 base, the J end lost 4 bases, and 14 bases lay between the germline ends. The CDR3 reads CASSLVLGRLYEQYF. For the CDR3, the DNA is TGTGCCAGCAGCTTAGTTTTGGGACGGTTATACGAGCAGTACTTC.

The rearrangement uses TRBV29-1 and TRBJ2-7; 8 bases line up with TRBD1. This CDR3 region has 13 residues. CDR1 and CDR2 (germline): SQVTM, ANQGSEA. V trimming: 7 bases; J trimming: 2 bases; junction bases outside the gene matches: 7. The CDR3 spells CSAGQGRTYEQYF. The CDR3 DNA is TGCAGCGCTGGACAGGGACGAACCTACGAGCAGTACTTC.

V usage is TRBV5-5 and J usage is TRBJ2-3; D is possibly TRBD2 (5 bases). This CDR3 has 16 residues. The germline V gene encodes CDR1 SGHKS and CDR2 YYEKEE (reference sequence). Trimming cost V 0 bases and J 0 bases, with 11 bases left between them. CDR3 nucleotides: TGTGCCAGCAGCTTGGTGGGTCGGACTAGCACAGATACGCAGTATTTT. Amino acids: CASSLVGRTSTDTQYF.

The rearrangement joins TRBV10-3 to TRBJ2-7; perhaps TRBD2 as D (6 bases). Germline loops: CDR1 ENHRY, CDR2 SYGVKD. The CDR3 totals 14 residues. V gave up 6 bases and J gave up 3 bases, with 15 bases separating them. The CDR3 DNA is TGTGCCATCAGCCCCCTAGGAGGGATCTACGAGCAGTACTTC. Protein: CAISPLGGIYEQYF.

This clone was picked up one time. The V gene is TRBV2, the J gene TRBJ2-7, with TRBD1 matching 8 bases. CDR3 length: 12 amino acids. V gave up 4 bases and J gave up 6 bases; unmatched junction bases: 2. Per germline, CDR1 SNHLY and CDR2 FYNNEI. This chain's CDR3 is CASSGTGFEQYF. The CDR3 nucleotides read TGTGCCAGCAGTGGGACAGGGTTCGAGCAGTACTTC. Full variable domain (rest looked up from reference TRBV2 and TRBJ2-7): EPEVTQTPSHQVTQMGQEVILRCVPISNHLYFYWYRQILGQKVEFLVSFYNNEISEKSEIFDDQFSVERPDGSNFTLKIRSTKLEDSAMYFCASSGTGFEQYFGPGTRLTVT.

The rearrangement joins TRBV5-1 to TRBJ2-4; 7 bases agree with TRBD2. V lost 4 bases to trimming and J lost 2 bases; unmatched junction nucleotides: 9. The CDR3 spans 16 residues. Germline CDR1 is SGHRS and CDR2 is YFSETQ. The CDR3 bases are TGCGCCAGCAGCCCCCGGGGAGGGGCGACCAAAAACATTCAGTACTTC. As protein: CASSPRGGATKNIQYF.

The rearrangement joins TRBV28 to TRBJ1-3; D not resolved. Looked up from germline, CDR1 is MDHEN and CDR2 is SYDVKM. CDR3 size: 16 residues. The ends were cut back, 5 bases at V and 0 bases at J, with 14 bases in the middle. CDR3 sequence: CASSPWAEYSGNTIYF. The CDR3, as DNA: TGTGCCAGCAGTCCCTGGGCTGAATACTCTGGAAACACCATATATTTT.

This chain connects TRBV28 to TRBJ1-3; the D gene is possibly TRBD1 (6 bases). This CDR3 region has 14 residues. Trimming took 8 bases from V and 0 from J, leaving 11 bases between them. Germline-derived CDR1 and CDR2 are MDHEN and SYDVKM. CDR3 nucleotides: TGTGCCAGCGTCACAGGGAACTCTGGAAACACCATATATTTT. Protein: CASVTGNSGNTIYF.

A word on this clone: Other DNA sequences in the sample encode the same CDR3. The J gene is TRBJ2-4, the V gene TRBV5-6; D is undetermined. From germline, CDR1 is SGHDT and CDR2 YYEEEE. The CDR3 is made up of 14 amino acids. V lost 0 bases and J 2 bases, leaving 6 bases between the germline ends. Written as DNA, the CDR3 is TGTGCCAGCAGCTTGGGAGGAACCAAAAACATTCAGTACTTC. Translated, it gives CASSLGGTKNIQYF.

The chain is built from TRBV7-9 and TRBJ1-2, with 8 bases matching TRBD1. The CDR3 spans 17 residues. V lost 5 bases and J lost 4; bases outside the gene matches: 15. CDR1 and CDR2 from the germline V gene are SEHNR and FQNEAQ (reference sequence). CDR3 region: CASSVQGARFQGYGYTF. The CDR3 region has the DNA TGTGCCAGCAGCGTCCAGGGGGCGAGGTTCCAGGGCTATGGCTACACCTTC.

The chain carries TRBV2 and TRBJ1-4; D not resolved. Germline CDR1 is SNHLY and CDR2 is FYNNEI. The CDR3 totals 15 residues. Trimming removed 0 bases at V and 5 bases at J, with 10 bases between. The CDR3 DNA reads TGTGCCAGCAGTGAAGCGGAGGACGAGAATGAAAAACTGTTTTTT. It yields the protein CASSEAEDENEKLFF.

This chain connects TRBV7-8 to TRBJ1-1; D gene ambiguous. The CDR3 extends over 18 amino acids. Per germline, CDR1 SGHVS and CDR2 FQNEAQ. Trimming cost V 0 bases and J 1 base, with 18 bases left between them. CDR3 sequence reads: CASSLASRDNLKNTEAFF. The CDR3 DNA reads as TGTGCCAGCAGCTTAGCTTCCAGAGATAATTTAAAGAACACTGAAGCTTTCTTT.

The chain is built from TRBV5-4 and TRBJ1-1; TRBD1 matches 8 bases. V trimming: 1 base; J trimming: 8 bases; junction bases outside the gene matches: 7. The germline V gene has CDR1 SGHNT and CDR2 YYREEE (reference sequence). The CDR3 contains 14 residues. CDR3: CASSLPGGLTEAFF. CDR3 DNA: TGTGCCAGCAGCTTGCCAGGGGGCCTTACCGAAGCTTTCTTT.